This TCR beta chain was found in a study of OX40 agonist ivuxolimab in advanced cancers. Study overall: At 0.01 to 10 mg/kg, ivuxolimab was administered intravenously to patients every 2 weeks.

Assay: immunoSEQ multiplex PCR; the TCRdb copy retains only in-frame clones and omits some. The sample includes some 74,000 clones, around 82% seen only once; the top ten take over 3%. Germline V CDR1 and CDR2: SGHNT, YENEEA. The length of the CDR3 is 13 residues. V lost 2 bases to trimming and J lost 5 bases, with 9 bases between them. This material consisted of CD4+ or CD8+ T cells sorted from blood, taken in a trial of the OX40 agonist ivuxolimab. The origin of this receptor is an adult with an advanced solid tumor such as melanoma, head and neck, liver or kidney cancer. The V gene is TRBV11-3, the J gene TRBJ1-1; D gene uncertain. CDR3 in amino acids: CASSLSGQTEAFF. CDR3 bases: TGTGCCAGCAGCTTATCTGGCCAAACTGAAGCTTTCTTT.